The rows below give T cell receptor beta chains drawn from one sample of a study of shared clonotypes between healthy human individuals. Only in-frame clones appear in the TCRdb table, and some are missing; sequencing was by immunoSEQ multiplex PCR. The sample contains 600,000 to 750,000 clones, about three quarters of which appear only once. Sample: memory CD4+ T cells sorted from blood. The receptor set was obtained from a woman aged 30 to 39 in good health. CDR3s include the opening cysteine and the closing phenylalanine or tryptophan. The D gene is left open where the match is weak. For some rows the clone size is stated as once, few or many, or as a class when expanded; others skip it.

.	TRBV4-1	14	TRBD2	TRBJ2-7	TGCGCCAGCAGCTTCTTAGCGGGAATCTACGAGCAGTACTTC	CASSFLAGIYEQYF
.	TRBV5-1	14	.	TRBJ1-4	TGCGCCAGCAGCTTTGGCAGGGAGGGGGAAAAACTGTTTTTT	CASSFGREGEKLFF
.	TRBV6-1	13	.	TRBJ2-5	TGTGCCAGCTCGTTACTAGGAAAAGAGACCCAGTACTTC	CASSLLGKETQYF
.	TRBV5-6	14	.	TRBJ2-2	TGTGCCAGCAGCTTAAACAGGGTTATCGGGGAGCTGTTTTTT	CASSLNRVIGELFF
many	TRBV6-5	14	TRBD1	TRBJ2-7	TGTGCCAGCAGCTACAGGGGCATGGAGTACGAGCAGTACTTC	CASSYRGMEYEQYF
once	TRBV5-1	17	TRBD1	TRBJ1-1	TGCGCCAGCAGCTTGAATAACCCCGGACAGGGGAGCACTGAAGCTTTCTTT	CASSLNNPGQGSTEAFF
.	TRBV5-8	16	TRBD2	TRBJ2-1	TGTGCCAGCAGCTTAGGAACTAGCGGAAACTACAATGAGCAGTTCTTC	CASSLGTSGNYNEQFF
.	TRBV27	15	.	TRBJ1-1	TGTGCCAGCAGTCCCTATGCTGACAGGCGGACTGAAGCTTTCTTT	CASSPYADRRTEAFF
.	TRBV2	14	.	TRBJ1-1	TGTGCCAGCAGTGAGGGGTTCCTGAACACTGAAGCTTTCTTT	CASSEGFLNTEAFF
.	TRBV2	14	TRBD1	TRBJ2-7	TGTGCCGGACGGACCGGGACAGCAAACTACGAGCAGTACTTC	CAGRTGTANYEQYF
many	TRBV28	18	TRBD1	TRBJ1-1	TGTGCCAGCAGTTTAGGGTTTTTCGGTTCGCTCGGGACAGGGGTGGTGTTCTTT	CASSLGFFGSLGTGVVFF
.	TRBV14	15	.	TRBJ2-7	TGTGCCAGCAGCCAAGATATGGGGACCGGCCACGAGCAGTACTTC	CASSQDMGTGHEQYF
.	TRBV5-1	16	.	TRBJ2-1	TGCGCCAGCAGCTTGGGTCCGGGCGGGGATAACAATGAGCAGTTCTTC	CASSLGPGGDNNEQFF
few	TRBV27	16	TRBD1	TRBJ1-5	TGTGCCAGCAGTCGATCCGGGACAGGGGTTGGTCAGCCCCAGCATTTT	CASSRSGTGVGQPQHF
.	TRBV13	16	TRBD2	TRBJ2-7	TGTGCCAGCAGCTTAGGTCATTCGGGGAGGGAAAACGAGCAGTACTTC	CASSLGHSGRENEQYF
.	TRBV9	14	.	TRBJ1-5	TGTGCCAGCAGCGTAGGGCCCCACGGGCAGCCCCAGCATTTT	CASSVGPHGQPQHF
.	TRBV2	13	.	TRBJ2-7	TGTGCCAGCACCGATTTGAGAGGGGACGAGCAGTACTTC	CASTDLRGDEQYF
.	TRBV11-1	16	.	TRBJ2-6	TGTGCCAGCAGCTTACAAGGGCTCTCTGGGGCCAACGTCCTGACTTTC	CASSLQGLSGANVLTF
many	TRBV7-9	14	TRBD2	TRBJ2-2	TGTGCCAGCAGCTGGACCACCGGGAGGGGGGAGCTGTTTTTT	CASSWTTGRGELFF
few	TRBV18	16	.	TRBJ2-2	TGTGCCAGCTCTCAAAAGGGCCGCCGGGGCACCGGGGAGCTGTTTTTT	CASSQKGRRGTGELFF
.	TRBV29-1	12	TRBD2	TRBJ2-5	TGCAGCGCACGGGGGGGTATGGAGACCCAGTACTTC	CSARGGMETQYF
.	TRBV7-9	13	TRBD1	TRBJ1-4	TGTGCCAGCAGCCAGGGACAGGCGGGTAAACTGTTTTTT	CASSQGQAGKLFF
many	TRBV5-1	13	TRBD1	TRBJ1-1	TGCGCCAGCAGCGGACAGGTGAACACTGAAGCTTTCTTT	CASSGQVNTEAFF
once	TRBV30	12	TRBD1	TRBJ2-5	TGTGCCTGGAGGACAGGGGGACAGACCCAGTACTTC	CAWRTGGQTQYF
.	TRBV5-1	17	TRBD2	TRBJ2-1	TGCGCCAGCAACCAAGGCGCACTAGCGGGGGTATACAATGAGCAGTTCTTC	CASNQGALAGVYNEQFF
.	TRBV6-5	15	.	TRBJ2-7	TGTGCCAGCAGTTACTCGGGGACGGCTTCCTACGAGCAGTACTTC	CASSYSGTASYEQYF
.	TRBV7-8	15	.	TRBJ1-4	TGTGCCAGCAGCTTAGCGCGAGGGGACCGAGAAAAACTGTTTTTT	CASSLARGDREKLFF
.	TRBV27	17	TRBD2	TRBJ2-3	TGTGCCAGCAGTTCCAAAGGACTAGCGGGATGGCAAGATACGCAGTATTTT	CASSSKGLAGWQDTQYF
.	TRBV15	15	.	TRBJ2-1	TGTGCCACCAGCACCAAAACCGGCCTATACAATGAGCAGTTCTTC	CATSTKTGLYNEQFF
many	TRBV5-8	16	TRBD2	TRBJ2-5	TGTGCCAGCAGCGCGAGACTAGCGGGAGTCGGTGAGACCCAGTACTTC	CASSARLAGVGETQYF
.	TRBV11-2	15	TRBD1	TRBJ1-2	TGTGCCAGCAGCTCATACGACAGGGGGATGGATGGCTACACCTTC	CASSSYDRGMDGYTF
.	TRBV2	14	.	TRBJ1-3	TGTGCCAGCGGGAGGCCAAGGTCTGGAAACACCATATATTTT	CASGRPRSGNTIYF
.	TRBV11-2	14	TRBD1	TRBJ2-7	TGTGCCAGCAGAGCCGGGGGACAGGGGTACGAGCAGTACTTC	CASRAGGQGYEQYF
.	TRBV7-9	14	TRBD1	TRBJ1-1	TGTGCCAGCAGCTTCCGGGACAGGGTCACTGAAGCTTTCTTT	CASSFRDRVTEAFF
.	TRBV5-1	15	.	TRBJ2-7	TGCGCCAGCAGCCTACCGGGAGAACCGACCTACGAGCAGTACTTC	CASSLPGEPTYEQYF
.	TRBV2	14	TRBD2	TRBJ2-1	TGTGCCAGCGACGTAACGGGAGGCTACAATGAGCAGTTCTTC	CASDVTGGYNEQFF
.	TRBV18	14	.	TRBJ2-3	TGTGCCAGCTCCGCCAACCTACCCCCGGATACGCAGTATTTT	CASSANLPPDTQYF
.	TRBV5-4	14	TRBD2	TRBJ2-7	TGTGCCAGCAGGTTAGCGGGAGGATCCTACGAGCAGTACTTC	CASRLAGGSYEQYF
.	TRBV6-5	16	.	TRBJ2-2	TGTGCCAGCAGTTACCAGCCAGACCCAAACACCGGGGAGCTGTTTTTT	CASSYQPDPNTGELFF
.	TRBV7-2	14	.	TRBJ2-1	TGTGCCAGCAGCTACGACCGGACCCTCAATGAGCAGTTCTTC	CASSYDRTLNEQFF
many	TRBV19	12	TRBD1	TRBJ1-5	TGTGCCGGAGGGACAGACAATCAGCCCCAGCATTTT	CAGGTDNQPQHF
once	TRBV21-1	15	.	TRBJ2-1	TGTGCCAGCAGCCCCCGGGCTAGCGCAAACAATGAGCAGTTCTTC	CASSPRASANNEQFF
few	TRBV6-1	12	.	TRBJ1-5	TGTGCCAGCAGGGATAGCACACGTTCCCAGCATTTT	CASRDSTRSQHF
few	TRBV7-9	14	.	TRBJ2-7	TGTGCCAGCAGCTTGCTAGGAAGCTCCTACGAGCAGTACTTC	CASSLLGSSYEQYF
few	TRBV5-6	13	.	TRBJ1-1	TGTGCCAGCACTGGAGAGGAGGCAGGGGCTGCTTTCTTT	CASTGEEAGAAFF
.	TRBV19	13	.	TRBJ1-2	TGTGCCAGTACCGTGGGCAGGGAATATGGCTACACCTTC	CASTVGREYGYTF